What follows are 20 T cell receptor beta chains derived from one specimen sequenced in a study of blood T cells in healthy people across ages. PCR was performed a second time for 7 to 11 cycles using a sample-barcoded 5' primer and a J-beta primer mix. TCRdb re-called the 5' RACE reads with MiXCR, one entry per CDR3 protein. The sample yields over 500,000 distinct CDR3 sequences, about 51% seen once. Sequenced input: blood. Receptors originate from a woman older than 75 in good health.

This clonotype has a count of ten or more. V is TRBV28 and J is TRBJ2-1, with 9 bases lining up with TRBD2. This CDR3 contains 16 residues. The V and J ends lost 3 bases and 10 bases, in that order; junction bases with no gene match: 13. Germline loops: CDR1 MDHEN, CDR2 SYDVKM. The CDR3 coding sequence is TGTGCCAGCAGTTTTTCGACGGCTAGCGGGAAGGAAGAGCAGTTCTTC. This translates into CASSFSTASGKEEQFF. Using reference TRBV28 and TRBJ2-1 for the parts outside the CDR3, the full variable domain is DVKVTQSSRYLVKRTGEKVFLECVQDMDHENMFWYRQDPGLGLRLIYFSYDVKMKEKGDIPEGYSVSREKKERFSLILESASTNQTSMYLCASSFSTASGKEEQFFGPGTRLTVL.

Regarding this clonotype: Being one base from a much bigger clone, this may be a read error. The chain has TRBV4-1 and TRBJ2-1; 7 bases match TRBD2. The closer fit of TRBJ2-7 to the DNA end suggests the J call may be wrong. The CDR3 length is 16 residues. The germline V gene encodes CDR1 MGHRA and CDR2 YSYEKL. The CDR3 region is CASSQKLAGVNNEQYF. The CDR3, as DNA: TGCGCCAGCAGCCAGAAGCTCGCGGGGGTAAACAATGAGCAGTACTTC.

This clonotype showed up many times. The genes are TRBV6-4 and TRBJ2-3; TRBD2 might be the D (6 bases). This CDR3 is built from 16 residues. Trimming took off 0 bases at V and 5 bases at J, with 15 bases between the two ends. CDR1 is MRHNA and CDR2 is SNTAGT in the germline V gene. The CDR3 DNA sequence: TGTGCCAGCAGTGACTCTCTGGGGGGAAAAAGAGATACGCAGTATTTT. This encodes CASSDSLGGKRDTQYF.

This clonotype was observed many times. This chain joins TRBV12-3 or TRBV12-4 and TRBJ2-3; TRBD1 matches at 7 bases. This CDR3 has 15 amino acids. The ends lost 6 bases at V and 4 bases at J; junction bases unmatched: 10. CDR3 coding DNA: TGTGCCAGCAGCGGTACGACAGGGAGCGCAGATACGCAGTATTTT. It encodes CASSGTTGSADTQYF.

Remarks on this clonotype: A read error may be the cause here, since a much bigger clone is one base away. The rearrangement links TRBV12-3 or TRBV12-4 to TRBJ2-1; D gene ambiguous. V was clipped by 4 bases and J by 0 bases, with 10 bases between them. The CDR3 sequence is 15 residues long. In DNA form, the CDR3 reads TGTGCCAGCAGTTGGAGCAGAAGCTCCTACAATGAGCAGTTCTTC. Amino acids: CASSWSRSSYNEQFF.

The chain joins TRBV15 to TRBJ2-1; the D is unclear. Trimming shortened V by 0 bases and J by 5 bases, and 14 bases separated the two germline ends. Germline assignment: CDR1 LNHNV and CDR2 YYDKDF (reference sequence). This CDR3 is 16 amino acids long. The CDR3 nucleotides read TGTGCCACCAGCAGAGACCAGCTAAAGATAAACAATGAGCAGTTCTTC. Amino acid sequence: CATSRDQLKINNEQFF.

This clonotype has ten or more counts. At one boundary the junction diverges from the germline segment, which might be a read error. This rearrangement joins TRBV2 to TRBJ2-3, with no clear D. This CDR3 has 13 amino acids. Germline CDR1 is SNHLY and CDR2 is FYNNEI. For the CDR3, the DNA is TGTGTCAGCCGTAGTCACTCACGGGATACGCAGTATTTT. This encodes CVSRSHSRDTQYF.

This clonotype was observed at least ten times. V usage is TRBV6-5 and J usage is TRBJ2-1; D uncertain. Germline values: CDR1 MNHEY, CDR2 SVGAGI. The V end lost 6 bases, the J end lost 5 bases, and 8 bases lay between the germline ends. There are 12 residues in the CDR3. CDR3 residues: CASSHGHNEQFF. CDR3 DNA: TGTGCCAGCAGCCACGGGCACAATGAGCAGTTCTTC.

This clonotype was counted at least ten times. The chain couples TRBV5-1 to TRBJ2-5, with a tentative D call TRBD1 (5 bases). V was shortened by 0 bases and J by 5 bases, with 17 bases between the two germline ends. CDR1 and CDR2 from the germline V gene are SGHRS and YFSETQ. This CDR3 has 16 amino acids. The CDR3 nucleotides read TGCGCCAGCAGCTTGGCCACTCCCTCAGGGCCCGAGACCCAGTACTTC. It is translated as CASSLATPSGPETQYF.

V is TRBV5-1 and J is TRBJ2-5; TRBD1 aligns across 10 bases. Per the germline V gene, CDR1 is SGHRS and CDR2 is YFSETQ. The CDR3 loop spans 15 amino acids. Germline trimming cut 2 bases from V and 3 bases from J; bases unmatched to any gene: 4. CDR3: CASSLIGTGEETQYF. Written as DNA, the CDR3 is TGCGCCAGCAGCTTAATCGGGACAGGGGAAGAGACCCAGTACTTC.

The J gene is TRBJ1-2, the V gene TRBV12-3 or TRBV12-4; TRBD1 matches 7 bases. Losses at the gene ends were 5 bases for V and 4 bases for J; bases not matched to a gene: 13. The CDR3 consists of 16 residues. CDR3 protein: CASSPNSGQRTYGYTF. The DNA for the CDR3 is TGTGCCAGCAGTCCAAACTCGGGACAGCGGACCTATGGCTACACCTTC.

This clonotype has at least ten counts. This chain links TRBV7-9 with TRBJ2-1; D is perhaps TRBD1 or TRBD2 (6 bases each). The CDR3 spans 13 residues. Germline CDR1 and CDR2: SEHNR and FQNEAQ (reference sequence). With 3 bases removed from V and 10 bases from J, the gap between germline ends came to 13 bases. The CDR3 reads CASSFSRGREQFF. The CDR3 nucleotides read TGTGCCAGCAGCTTCAGTCGGGGGCGGGAGCAGTTCTTC.

The V and J genes are TRBV7-3 and TRBJ2-3, with D perhaps matching TRBD2 (6 bases). CDR3 length: 15 residues. Trimming pared 5 bases from V and 0 bases from J, leaving 12 bases between. Germline V gene data show CDR1 as SGHTA and CDR2 as FQGTGA. The CDR3 DNA follows: TGTGCCAGCAGCAAGGACTATCGAAGCACAGATACGCAGTATTTT. Translation: CASSKDYRSTDTQYF.

The chain recombines TRBV28 with TRBJ1-1, with TRBD1 as a possible D gene (5 bases). The CDR3 consists of 14 residues. Germline-derived CDR1 and CDR2 are MDHEN and SYDVKM. V was pared by 6 bases and J by 7 bases, with 18 bases between. The CDR3 here is CASRLVAGRSEAFF. The CDR3, as DNA: TGTGCCAGCAGGCTAGTGGCAGGGAGGAGTGAAGCTTTCTTT. The full variable domain, in which reference TRBV28 and TRBJ1-1 provide the parts outside the CDR3, is DVKVTQSSRYLVKRTGEKVFLECVQDMDHENMFWYRQDPGLGLRLIYFSYDVKMKEKGDIPEGYSVSREKKERFSLILESASTNQTSMYLCASRLVAGRSEAFFGQGTRLTVV.

This chain's CDR3 is CASSQVQDYEQYF. The CDR3 bases are TGCGCCAGCAGCCAGGTACAAGACTACGAGCAGTACTTC. The V gene is TRBV4-1, the J gene TRBJ2-5; D remains ambiguous. The end of the DNA fits TRBJ2-7 better, so the J call may be wrong. Germline loops: CDR1 MGHRA, CDR2 YSYEKL. This CDR3 has 13 amino acids.

This chain joins TRBV3-1 and TRBJ2-1; no reliable D call. The V end lost 2 bases, the J end lost 0 bases, and 5 bases lay between the germline ends. The CDR3 contains 14 residues. CDR1 is LGHDT and CDR2 is YNNKEL in the germline V gene (reference sequence). CDR3 in DNA: TGTGCCAGCAGCCAAACCGACTCCTACAATGAGCAGTTCTTC. It yields the protein CASSQTDSYNEQFF.

CDR3 nucleotide sequence: TGTGCCAGCAAGAACGAGGCAGATACGCAGTATTTT. Translating it yields CASKNEADTQYF. This chain joins TRBV6-5 and TRBJ2-3; D call uncertain. V lost 7 bases, J lost 4 bases, and 9 bases lay in between. The CDR3 runs to 12 residues. The germline V gene encodes CDR1 MNHEY and CDR2 SVGAGI.

The genes are TRBV24-1 and TRBJ2-1; D gene uncertain. CDR3 size: 12 residues. V shed 1 base and J shed 10 bases, with 7 bases lying between them. Germline values: CDR1 KGHDR, CDR2 SFDVKD. The CDR3 spells CATSDFIGEQFF. CDR3 nucleotides: TGTGCCACCAGTGATTTCATTGGGGAGCAGTTCTTC.

A word on this clonotype: This clone may be a read error of a much larger clone one base away. The chain carries TRBV20-1 and TRBJ2-7, with 10 bases fitting TRBD1. The germline V gene encodes CDR1 DFQATT and CDR2 SNEGSKA (reference sequence). The CDR3 runs to 13 residues. The CDR3 spells CRANRDRGYEQYF. Written as DNA, the CDR3 is TGCAGGGCTAACCGGGACAGGGGTTACGAGCAGTACTTC.

A word on this clonotype: A much larger clone lies one base from this, so it may be a read error. The chain couples TRBV20-1 to TRBJ2-1; 13 nucleotides align to TRBD2. Germline values: CDR1 DFQATT, CDR2 SNEGSKA (reference sequence). The CDR3 runs to 14 residues. V was clipped by 8 bases and J by 7 bases; unmatched bases: 8. The DNA of the CDR3 is TGCAGTACTACTAGCGGGGGGGGACAAAATGAGCAGTTCTTC. Translation: CSTTSGGGQNEQFF.